This TCR beta chain was identified in a study of shared clonotypes between healthy human individuals. Whole-study context: CD8 memory received one plate per donor, CD8 naive two, CD4 memory three and CD4 naive three.

Cells designated naive CD8 were CD45RO-negative and were positively selected for CCR7, with terminally differentiated effector memory CD45RA+ cells excluded. Broader study findings: Naive subsets typically showed greater estimated richness than memory subsets.

Note on this clone: No antigen is known for it.

Deep level was the assay's run setting. Some clones are missing from TCRdb's copy, which holds only in-frame ones; the method was immunoSEQ multiplex PCR. Of approximately 2,000,000 clones in the sample, 80% to 95% were seen once. The specimen sequenced was naive CD8+ T cells from PBMCs. This clonotype was sampled from a man between 18 and 29 years old in good health. Some clones in this sample may be carry-over from other donors' samples.

The CDR3 protein is CAISEAVGEGPYNEQFF. The CDR3 nucleotides are TGTGCCATCAGTGAAGCCGTCGGGGAGGGTCCATACAATGAGCAGTTCTTC. The chain joins TRBV10-3 to TRBJ2-1, with TRBD2 matching 7 bases. This CDR3 spans 17 amino acids. The germline V gene has CDR1 ENHRY and CDR2 SYGVKD. V shed 3 bases, J shed 4 bases, and the junction held 12 bases outside the gene matches.